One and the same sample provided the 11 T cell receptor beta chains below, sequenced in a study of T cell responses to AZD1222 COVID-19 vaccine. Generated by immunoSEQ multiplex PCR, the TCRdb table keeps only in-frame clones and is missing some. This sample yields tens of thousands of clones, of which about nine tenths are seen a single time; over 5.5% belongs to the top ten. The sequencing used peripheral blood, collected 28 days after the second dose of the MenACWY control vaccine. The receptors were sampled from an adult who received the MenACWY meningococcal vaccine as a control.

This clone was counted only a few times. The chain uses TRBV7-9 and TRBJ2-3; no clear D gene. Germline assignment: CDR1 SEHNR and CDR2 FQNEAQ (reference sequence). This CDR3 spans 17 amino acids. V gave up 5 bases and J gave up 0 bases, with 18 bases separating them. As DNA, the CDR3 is TGTGCCAGCAGCCCAGTCCAGAAATGGACCAGCACAGATACGCAGTATTTT. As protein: CASSPVQKWTSTDTQYF. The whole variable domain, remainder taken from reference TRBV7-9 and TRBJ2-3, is DTGVSQNPRHKITKRGQNVTFRCDPISEHNRLYWYRQTLGQGPEFLTYFQNEAQLEKSRLLSDRFSAERPKGSFSTLEIQRTEQGDSAMYLCASSPVQKWTSTDTQYFGPGTRLTVL.

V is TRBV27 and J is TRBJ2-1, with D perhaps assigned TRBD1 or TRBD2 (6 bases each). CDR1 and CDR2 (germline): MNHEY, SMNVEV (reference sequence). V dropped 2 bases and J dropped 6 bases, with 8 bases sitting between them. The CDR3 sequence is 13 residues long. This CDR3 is CASSLGGGNEQFF. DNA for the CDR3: TGTGCCAGCAGTTTAGGAGGGGGCAATGAGCAGTTCTTC.

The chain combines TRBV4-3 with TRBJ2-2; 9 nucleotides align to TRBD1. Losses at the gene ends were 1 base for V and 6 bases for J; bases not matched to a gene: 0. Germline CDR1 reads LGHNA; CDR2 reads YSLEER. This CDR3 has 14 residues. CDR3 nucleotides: TGCGCCAGCAGCCAAGGGACAGGGGCCGGGGAGCTGTTTTTT. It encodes CASSQGTGAGELFF.

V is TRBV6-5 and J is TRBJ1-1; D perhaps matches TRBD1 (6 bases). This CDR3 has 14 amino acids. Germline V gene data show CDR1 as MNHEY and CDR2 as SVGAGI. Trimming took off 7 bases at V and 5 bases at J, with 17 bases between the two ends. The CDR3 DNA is TGTGCCAGCATGATGGGGGCGACCTGGACTGAAGCTTTCTTT. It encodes CASMMGATWTEAFF.

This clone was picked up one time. The CDR3 nucleotides read TGTGCCAGCAGCCCGCGGAGGGTGACGAGGTTCTTC. Its protein is CASSPRRVTRFF. This chain connects TRBV28 to TRBJ2-1; a weak D match, TRBD2 (6 bases). Germline values: CDR1 MDHEN, CDR2 SYDVKM. The germline V and J ends were trimmed by 6 bases and 15 bases, with 18 bases remaining between them. This CDR3 comprises 12 residues.

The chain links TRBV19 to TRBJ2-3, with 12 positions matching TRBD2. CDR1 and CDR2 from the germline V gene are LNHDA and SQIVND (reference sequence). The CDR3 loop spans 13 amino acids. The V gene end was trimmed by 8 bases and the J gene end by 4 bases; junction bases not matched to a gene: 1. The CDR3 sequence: CASRLAGADTQYF. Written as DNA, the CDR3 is TGTGCCAGTCGACTAGCGGGAGCAGATACGCAGTATTTT. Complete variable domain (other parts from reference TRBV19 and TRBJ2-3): DGGITQSPKYLFRKEGQNVTLSCEQNLNHDAMYWYRQDPGQGLRLIYYSQIVNDFQKGDIAEGYSVSREKKESFPLTVTSAQKNPTAFYLCASRLAGADTQYFGPGTRLTVL.

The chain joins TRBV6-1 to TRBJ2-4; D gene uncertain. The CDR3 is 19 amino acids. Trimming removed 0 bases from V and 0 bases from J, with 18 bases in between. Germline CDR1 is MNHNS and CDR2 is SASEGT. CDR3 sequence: CASSEAAPKTPIAKNIQYF. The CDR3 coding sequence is TGTGCCAGCAGTGAAGCAGCGCCCAAAACCCCAATAGCCAAAAACATTCAGTACTTC.

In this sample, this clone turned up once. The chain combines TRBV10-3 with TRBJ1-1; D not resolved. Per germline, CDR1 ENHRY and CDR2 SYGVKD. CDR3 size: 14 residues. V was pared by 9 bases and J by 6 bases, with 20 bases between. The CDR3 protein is CAITIPREESEAFF. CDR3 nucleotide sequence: TGTGCCATTACGATCCCTAGGGAGGAATCTGAAGCTTTCTTT.

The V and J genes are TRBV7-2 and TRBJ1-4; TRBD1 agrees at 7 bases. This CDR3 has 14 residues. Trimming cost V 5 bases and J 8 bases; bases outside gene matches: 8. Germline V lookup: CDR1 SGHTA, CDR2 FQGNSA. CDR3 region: CASSLRDSGEKLFF. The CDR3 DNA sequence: TGTGCCAGCAGCCTCCGGGACAGTGGCGAAAAACTGTTTTTT.

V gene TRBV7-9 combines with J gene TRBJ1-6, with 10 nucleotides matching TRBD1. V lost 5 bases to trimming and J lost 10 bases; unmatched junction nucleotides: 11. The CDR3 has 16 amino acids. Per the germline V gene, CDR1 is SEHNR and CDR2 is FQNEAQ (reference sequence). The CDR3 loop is CASSLSPGQGSSPLHF. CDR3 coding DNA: TGTGCCAGCAGCCTGAGTCCGGGACAGGGGAGCTCACCCCTCCACTTT.

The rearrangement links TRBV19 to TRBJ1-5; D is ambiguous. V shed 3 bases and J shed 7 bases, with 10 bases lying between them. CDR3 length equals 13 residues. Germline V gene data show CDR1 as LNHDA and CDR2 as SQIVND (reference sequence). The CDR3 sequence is CASSIDREQPQHF. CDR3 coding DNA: TGTGCCAGTAGTATTGACCGGGAACAGCCCCAGCATTTT.